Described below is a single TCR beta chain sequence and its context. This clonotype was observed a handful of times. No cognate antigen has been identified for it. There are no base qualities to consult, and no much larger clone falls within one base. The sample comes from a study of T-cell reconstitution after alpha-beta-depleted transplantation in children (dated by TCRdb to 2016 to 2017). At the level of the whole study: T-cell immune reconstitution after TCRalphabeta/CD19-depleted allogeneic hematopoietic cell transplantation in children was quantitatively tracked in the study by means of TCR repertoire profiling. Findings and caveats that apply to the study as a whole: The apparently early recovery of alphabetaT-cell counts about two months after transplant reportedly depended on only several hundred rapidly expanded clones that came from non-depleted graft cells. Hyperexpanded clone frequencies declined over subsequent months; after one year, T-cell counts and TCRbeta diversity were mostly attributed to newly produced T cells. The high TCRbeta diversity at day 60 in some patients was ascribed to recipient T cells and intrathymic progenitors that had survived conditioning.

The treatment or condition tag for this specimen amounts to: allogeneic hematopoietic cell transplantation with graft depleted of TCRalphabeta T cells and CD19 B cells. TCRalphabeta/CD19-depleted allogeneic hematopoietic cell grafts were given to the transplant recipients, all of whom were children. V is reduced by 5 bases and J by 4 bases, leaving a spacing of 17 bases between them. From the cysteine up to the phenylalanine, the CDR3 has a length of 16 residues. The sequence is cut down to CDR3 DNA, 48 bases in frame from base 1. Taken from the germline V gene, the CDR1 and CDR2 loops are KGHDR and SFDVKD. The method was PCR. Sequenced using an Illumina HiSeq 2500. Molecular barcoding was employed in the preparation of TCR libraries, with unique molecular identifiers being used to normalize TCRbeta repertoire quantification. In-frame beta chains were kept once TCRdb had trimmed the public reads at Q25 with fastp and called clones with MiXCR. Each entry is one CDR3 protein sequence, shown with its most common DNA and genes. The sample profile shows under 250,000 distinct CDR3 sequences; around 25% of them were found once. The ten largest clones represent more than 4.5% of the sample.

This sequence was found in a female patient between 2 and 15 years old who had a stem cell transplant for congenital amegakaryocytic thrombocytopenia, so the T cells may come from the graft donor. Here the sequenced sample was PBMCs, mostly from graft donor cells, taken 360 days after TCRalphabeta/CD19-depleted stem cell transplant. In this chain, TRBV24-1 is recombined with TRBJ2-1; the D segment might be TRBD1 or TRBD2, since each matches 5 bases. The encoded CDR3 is CATSALRDGQYNEQFF. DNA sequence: TGTGCCACCAGTGCCCTCCGGGACGGTCAGTACAATGAGCAGTTCTTC.